The T cell receptor (beta chain) under discussion was sequenced for a study of radiation and T cells in renal cell carcinoma (TCRdb year 2020). As for the study more broadly: The samples were obtained from a clinical trial, where primary renal cell carcinomas were treated with 15 Gy stereotactic body radiation therapy and then removed by nephrectomy 4 weeks afterward. A total of some 55 samples underwent TCR beta sequencing, made up of some 26 tumors and about 27 peripheral blood samples. Across all 50 or so samples, under 5,000,000 unique CDR3 nucleotide sequences encoding 2 million to 3 million unique CDR3 amino acid sequences were identified. General conclusions and limits of the study: Because the trial had a single-armed design, the trial could not examine how radiation dose or scheduling affected the TCR repertoire. Tracking of blood repertoire dynamics stopped at about 27 days after treatment, with no follow-up past that point. In blood, the top tumor clonotypes increased between baseline and 2 weeks post-radiation and then shrank by 4 weeks, which suggests that tumor-resident clones expanded only transiently. No pretreatment tumor biopsies were available, so the baseline intratumoral presence of clonotypes could not be determined.

This specimen's time point label, interpreted: baseline pretreatment blood. According to the study, the label for this sample's treatment or condition signals: 15 Gy SBRT to primary tumor, nephrectomy 4 weeks later. To follow tumor-enriched clonotypes, peripheral blood was collected serially from radiation-treated patients at baseline and again at 2 weeks and 4 weeks after SBRT. Every patient had renal cell carcinoma of clear cell pathology. The QIAamp DNA Blood Mini Kit (Qiagen) was used to prepare genomic DNA for TCR sequencing. The analyses included only samples that passed all quality control checks. The CDR3 sequence holds 14 residues, the cysteine and phenylalanine included. Of all the DNA, just the CDR3 is kept, 42 bases in frame from base 1. The germline V gene encodes CDR1 MNHEY and CDR2 SMNVEV (reference sequence). The junction carries 13 bases between V and J, which are trimmed by 6 bases and 2 bases respectively.

The immunoSEQ kit was used, according to the manufacturer's recommendations, to generate TCR beta libraries from genomic DNA. To prepare libraries, a first multiplex PCR with proprietary primers was run, followed by a second PCR that added unique barcodes, and a bead cleanup was done after each round. A positive control reaction and a negative control reaction, both provided in the kit, were run with every batch of samples. The final libraries underwent checking on an Agilent 4200 TapeStation D1000 ScreenTape, volumetric pooling, and quantification by qPCR. Sequencing was performed on an Illumina NextSeq500 with a MidOutput 150-cycle cartridge, and 156 Read1 and 15 Index1 cycles were run with kit custom primers. The pooled library was loaded at approximately 0.95 pM with an approximately 22% PhiX control spike-in. Per the original workflow: Vendor-processed data were analyzed in R, with a clonotype defined as all T cells sharing the same CDR3 nucleotide sequence. For clone abundance analyses, frequencies were normalized to the 10,000 most abundant clones in each sample. Public T cell clones, averaging fewer than five per sample, were removed before analysis. An abundance difference of at least 32-fold between compartments was the criterion for calling clonotypes tumor-enriched or baseline blood-enriched. A beta-binomial differential abundance model was used to identify clonotypes that were expanded or contracted between blood time points. Tumor-blood repertoire similarity was measured with the Baroni-Urbani and Buser coefficient, and groups were compared using two-tailed Wilcoxon tests in R. TCRdb's version of the immuneACCESS table is confined to in-frame rearrangements and falls short of the full clone set. An unresolved V gene accounts for under half of the shortfall where checked; the remainder is of unknown origin. The V and J calls and clone size come from that table; D and trimming were worked out from the DNA. Present in this sample are about 140,000 clones, approximately 87% of which were seen just once. The ten largest clones capture around 25% of the sample.

A remark on this clone: Its recognized antigen is unknown. No per-base quality is available; no much larger clone lies one base away.

This TCR was sampled from a woman between 45 and 60 years old with renal cell carcinoma. The material sequenced was blood, taken from a patient whose treatment included radiotherapy and nephrectomy. The sequence links TRBV27 to TRBJ1-1; the D gene remains uncertain. The CDR3 region reads CASSPSTVNTEAFF. The DNA reads TGTGCCAGCAGCCCATCCACAGTAAACACTGAAGCTTTCTTT.